One sample yielded the 7 T cell receptor beta chains listed below, sequenced in a study of blood T cell repertoires in COVID-19. TCRdb's copy holds only in-frame clones and misses some; the assay was immunoSEQ multiplex PCR. The sample shows hundreds of thousands of clones, more than 70% of them seen only once. Sequencing input: peripheral blood. The receptor source for this set is a woman aged 30 to 39 with COVID-19, enrolled during active disease.

This chain uses TRBV24-1 with TRBJ1-2; 11 nucleotides align to TRBD1. The germline CDR1 and CDR2 sequences are KGHDR and SFDVKD. CDR3 length: 14 residues. The ends lost 4 bases at V and 6 bases at J; junction bases unmatched: 3. The CDR3 bases are TGTGCCACCAGTGACACGGGACAGGGGGATGGCTACACCTTC. Translation gives CATSDTGQGDGYTF.

V gene TRBV7-6 combines with J gene TRBJ2-2; 13 bases are shared with TRBD2. The germline V gene has CDR1 SGHVS and CDR2 FNYEAQ. This CDR3 is built from 19 residues. The junction had 11 bases not matched to a gene; V was cut back by 2 bases and J by 5 bases. Written as DNA, the CDR3 is TGTGCCAGCAGCTTACGACTAGCGGGGGGCCCTGTCAGTACCGGGGAGCTGTTTTTT. Translation: CASSLRLAGGPVSTGELFF. The full variable domain, its missing parts supplied by reference TRBV7-6 and TRBJ2-2, is GAGVSQSPRYKVTKRGQDVALRCDPISGHVSLYWYRQALGQGPEFLTYFNYEAQQDKSGLPNDRFSAERPEGSISTLTIQRTEQRDSAMYRCASSLRLAGGPVSTGELFFGEGSRLTVL.

The V and J genes are TRBV4-1 and TRBJ1-1; 7 bases are a match to TRBD1. Looked up from germline, CDR1 is MGHRA and CDR2 is YSYEKL. The CDR3 runs to 15 residues. The V segment lost 4 bases and the J segment 0 bases; nucleotides outside the gene matches: 5. The CDR3 loop reads CASSRRGGLNTEAFF. CDR3 coding DNA: TGCGCCAGCAGCCGAAGAGGGGGCCTGAACACTGAAGCTTTCTTT.

The CDR3 here is CASNSLRGPTEETQYF. CDR3 coding DNA: TGTGCCAGCAATTCGCTTAGGGGCCCAACCGAAGAGACCCAGTACTTC. The V call is TRBV27, the J call TRBJ2-5; D perhaps matches TRBD1 (5 bases). Trimming took 7 bases from V and 3 from J, leaving 21 bases between them. Germline V gene sequence: CDR1 MNHEY, CDR2 SMNVEV (reference sequence). The CDR3 has 16 residues.

The rearrangement uses TRBV2 and TRBJ2-3, with 12 bases that match TRBD2. Germline CDR1 SNHLY, CDR2 FYNNEI. The CDR3 has 14 amino acids. J was trimmed by 4 bases and V by 4 bases; bases with no gene match: 0. The CDR3 loop is CASSGLAGADTQYF. The CDR3, as DNA: TGTGCCAGCAGTGGACTAGCGGGGGCAGATACGCAGTATTTT.

V usage is TRBV5-1 and J usage is TRBJ2-5; TRBD1 aligns across 12 bases. Germline V gene sequence: CDR1 SGHRS, CDR2 YFSETQ. V dropped 4 bases and J dropped 2; count of bases not matched to a gene: 3. This CDR3 spans 15 amino acids. The CDR3, as DNA: TGCGCCAGCAGCACGGGACAGGGGGCACAAGAGACCCAGTACTTC. Amino acids: CASSTGQGAQETQYF.

The J gene is TRBJ1-5, the V gene TRBV5-5; a weak D match, TRBD1 (6 bases). This CDR3 region has 13 residues. V gave up 4 bases and J gave up 4 bases, with 9 bases separating them. Germline V lookup: CDR1 SGHKS, CDR2 YYEKEE (reference sequence). The CDR3 is CASSRDINQPQHF. The CDR3 DNA reads as TGTGCCAGCAGCCGGGACATAAATCAGCCCCAGCATTTT.